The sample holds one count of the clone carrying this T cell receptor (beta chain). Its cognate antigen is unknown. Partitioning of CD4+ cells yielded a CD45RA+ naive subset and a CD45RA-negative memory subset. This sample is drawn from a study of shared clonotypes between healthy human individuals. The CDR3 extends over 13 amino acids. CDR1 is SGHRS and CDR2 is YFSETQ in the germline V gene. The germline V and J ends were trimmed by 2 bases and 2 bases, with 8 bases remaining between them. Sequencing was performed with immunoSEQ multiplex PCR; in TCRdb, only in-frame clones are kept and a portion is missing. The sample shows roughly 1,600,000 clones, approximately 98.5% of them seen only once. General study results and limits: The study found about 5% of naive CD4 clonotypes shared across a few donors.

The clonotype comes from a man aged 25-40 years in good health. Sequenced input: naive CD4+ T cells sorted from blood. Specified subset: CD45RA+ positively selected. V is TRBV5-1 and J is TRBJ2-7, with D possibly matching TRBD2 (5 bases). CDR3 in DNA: TGCGCCAGCAGCTTTGACGGGACCTACGAGCAGTACTTC. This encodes CASSFDGTYEQYF. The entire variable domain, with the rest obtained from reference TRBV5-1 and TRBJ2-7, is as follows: KAGVTQTPRYLIKTRGQQVTLSCSPISGHRSVSWYQQTPGQGLQFLFEYFSETQRNKGNFPGRFSGRQFSNSRSEMNVSTLELGDSALYLCASSFDGTYEQYFGPGTRLTVT.